The table lists the clone carrying this TCR beta chain with many counts. What it binds is unknown. V lost 6 bases and J 3 bases, leaving 12 bases between the germline ends. The CDR3 spans 15 residues. The sample originates from a study of T cells in Graves' hyperthyroidism and ophthalmopathy. What was amplified from RNA transcripts were TCR beta CDR3 regions. TCR CDR3 underwent first-round RT-PCR with the HTBI primer set. TCRdb re-derived calls from the multiplex PCR reads in MiXCR, one entry per CDR3 protein. The sample has approximately 330,000 distinct CDR3 sequences, 15% to 20% seen once. Lactation, pregnancy, other autoimmune disease or uncontrolled infection excluded patients. Findings of the study overall: Ophthalmopathy got predicted by the model a median roughly 6.1 months before its onset. Blood shared most expanded thyroid clonotypes above 0.001.

Material for sequencing was blood. The chain combines TRBV12-3 or TRBV12-4 with TRBJ1-6; the D gene is possibly TRBD1 (5 bases). This sequence was found in a woman aged 45-60 years with Graves' hyperthyroidism. For the CDR3, the DNA is TGTGCCAGCAGCCAGGGCAGTCTCTATAATTCACCCCTCCACTTT. This sequence encodes CASSQGSLYNSPLHF.